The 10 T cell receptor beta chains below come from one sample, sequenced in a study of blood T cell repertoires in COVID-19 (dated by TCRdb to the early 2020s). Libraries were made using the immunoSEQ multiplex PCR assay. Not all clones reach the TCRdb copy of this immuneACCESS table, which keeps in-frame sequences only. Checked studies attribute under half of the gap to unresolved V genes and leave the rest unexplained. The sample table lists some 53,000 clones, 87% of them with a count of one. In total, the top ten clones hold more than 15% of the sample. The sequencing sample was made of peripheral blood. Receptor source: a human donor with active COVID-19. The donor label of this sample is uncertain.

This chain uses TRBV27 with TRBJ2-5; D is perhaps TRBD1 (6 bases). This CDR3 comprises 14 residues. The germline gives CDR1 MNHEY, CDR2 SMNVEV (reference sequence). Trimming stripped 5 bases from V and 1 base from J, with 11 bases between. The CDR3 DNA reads TGTGCCAGCAGTCCAGCAGGGGTCCAAGAGACCCAGTACTTC. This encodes CASSPAGVQETQYF.

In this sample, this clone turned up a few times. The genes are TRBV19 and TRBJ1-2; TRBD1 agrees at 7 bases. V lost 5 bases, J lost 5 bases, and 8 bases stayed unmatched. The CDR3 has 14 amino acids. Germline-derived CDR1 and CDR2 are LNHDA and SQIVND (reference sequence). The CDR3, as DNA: TGTGCCAGTAGTTCGCGGACAGGCGGGTATGGCTACACCTTC. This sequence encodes CASSSRTGGYGYTF.

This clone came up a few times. The chain's CDR3 is CASSLTAKYEQYF. Written as DNA, the CDR3 is TGTGCCAGCAGCTTAACGGCCAAGTACGAGCAGTACTTC. This chain uses TRBV7-3 with TRBJ2-7, with D uncertain. This CDR3 has 13 residues. Trimming removed 0 bases at V and 4 bases at J, with 7 bases between. The germline gives CDR1 SGHTA, CDR2 FQGTGA.

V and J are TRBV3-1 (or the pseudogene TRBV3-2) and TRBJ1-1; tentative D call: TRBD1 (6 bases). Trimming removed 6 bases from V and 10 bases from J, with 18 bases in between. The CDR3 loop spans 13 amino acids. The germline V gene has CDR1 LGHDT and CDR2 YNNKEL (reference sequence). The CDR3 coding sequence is TGTGCCAGCAGGGGCTCAGGGGAAACACCAGCTTTCTTT. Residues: CASRGSGETPAFF.

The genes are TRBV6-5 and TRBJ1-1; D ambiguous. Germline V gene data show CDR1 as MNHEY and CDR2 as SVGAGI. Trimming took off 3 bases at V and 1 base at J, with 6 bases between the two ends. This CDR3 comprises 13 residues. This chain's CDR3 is CASSYKANTEAFF. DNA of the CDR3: TGTGCCAGCAGTTATAAAGCGAACACTGAAGCTTTCTTT.

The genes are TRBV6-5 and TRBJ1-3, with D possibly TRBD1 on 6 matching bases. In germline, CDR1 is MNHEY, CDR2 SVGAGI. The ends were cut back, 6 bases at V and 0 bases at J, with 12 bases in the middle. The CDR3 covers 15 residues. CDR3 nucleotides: TGTGCCAGCAGCTTGGACAGATTCTCTGGAAACACCATATATTTT. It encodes CASSLDRFSGNTIYF.

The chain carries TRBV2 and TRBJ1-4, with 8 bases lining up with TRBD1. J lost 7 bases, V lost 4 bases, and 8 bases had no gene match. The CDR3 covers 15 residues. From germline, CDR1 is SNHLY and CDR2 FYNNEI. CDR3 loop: CASSGPTGVGEKLFF. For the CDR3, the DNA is TGTGCCAGCAGTGGACCGACAGGGGTCGGTGAAAAACTGTTTTTT.

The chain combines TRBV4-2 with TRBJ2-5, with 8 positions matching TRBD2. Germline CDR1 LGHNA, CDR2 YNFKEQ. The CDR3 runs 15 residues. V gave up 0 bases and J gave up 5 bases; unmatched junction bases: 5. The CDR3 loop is CASSQDITGGETQYF. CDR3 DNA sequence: TGTGCCAGCAGCCAAGATATAACGGGGGGGGAGACCCAGTACTTC.

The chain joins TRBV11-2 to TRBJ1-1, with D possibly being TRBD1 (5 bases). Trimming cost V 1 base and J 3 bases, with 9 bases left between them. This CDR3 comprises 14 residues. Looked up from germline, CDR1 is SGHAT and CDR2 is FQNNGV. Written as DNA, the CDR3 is TGTGCCAGCAGCTTAGTGACAGCTTACACTGAAGCTTTCTTT. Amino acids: CASSLVTAYTEAFF.

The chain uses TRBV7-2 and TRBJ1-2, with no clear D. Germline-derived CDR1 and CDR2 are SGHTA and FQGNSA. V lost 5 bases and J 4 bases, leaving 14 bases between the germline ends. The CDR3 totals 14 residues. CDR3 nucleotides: TGTGCCAGCAGCGACATAAAGGGAGCCTATGGCTACACCTTC. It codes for CASSDIKGAYGYTF.